A selection of T cell receptor beta chains follows, all from one sample in a study of T cell responses to AZD1222 COVID-19 vaccine. The data were produced by immunoSEQ multiplex PCR, yet TCRdb's version contains in-frame clones alone and is incomplete. The sample gives approximately 61,000 clones, 81% of which show up once; approximately 26% is in the top ten. The material sequenced was peripheral blood, taken 28 days after the second AZD1222 dose. The receptors shown here come from an adult who received the AZD1222 COVID-19 vaccine. Each CDR3 is given with its conserved first and last residue. D genes are given only for firm matches. Expanded clones are given a class, and other clones once, few, many or no size at all.

TRBJ2-3 TRBV7-9 16 - TRBD1 TGTGCCAGCAGCTTGACCGGGACAGGGTCGGAAGATACGCAGTATTTT CASSLTGTGSEDTQYF
TRBJ2-5 TRBV18 14 - - TGTGCCAGCTCCCTCGGGGAGTCGGGCGAGACCCAGTACTTC CASSLGESGETQYF
TRBJ2-7 TRBV11-1 14 - - TGTGCCAGCAGAAAGAGCCGAGGGGGGCTCGAGCAGTACTTC CASRKSRGGLEQYF
TRBJ2-7 TRBV18 14 - TRBD1 TGTGCCAGCTCGCGGGACAGGGGGCTGGACGAGCAGTACTTC CASSRDRGLDEQYF
TRBJ1-3 TRBV6-2/TRBV6-3 14 - - TGTGCCAGCAGTTACGCGCCGTCTGGAAACACCATATATTTT CASSYAPSGNTIYF
TRBJ1-2 TRBV29-1 12 few - TGCAGCGTTGTGGGCGGAAACTATGGCTACACCTTC CSVVGGNYGYTF
TRBJ1-2 TRBV7-9 16 - TRBD1 TGTGCCAGCAGCTTAGCGGAAGCAGGGGGTAGTTTAGGCTACACCTTC CASSLAEAGGSLGYTF
TRBJ1-2 TRBV7-9 15 - TRBD1 TGTGCCAGCAGCTTCGGGGACAGGGGGCTTTATGGCTACACCTTC CASSFGDRGLYGYTF
TRBJ1-4 TRBV18 15 - TRBD1 TGTGCCAGCTCACCTACCGGGACAGGGAATGAAAAACTGTTTTTT CASSPTGTGNEKLFF
TRBJ2-2 TRBV10-3 16 - - TGTGCCATCAGTGATTTGTGGGGACCCGGGACCGGGGAGCTGTTTTTT CAISDLWGPGTGELFF
TRBJ2-1 TRBV7-3 15 - TRBD2 TGTGCCAGCAGCTCGAGCGGGGCAACCTACAATGAGCAGTTCTTC CASSSSGATYNEQFF
TRBJ2-7 TRBV28 15 - - TGTGCCAGCAGTTTCCCCAGGGCTGGGGTCTACGAGCAGTACTTC CASSFPRAGVYEQYF
TRBJ1-1 TRBV3-1/TRBV3-2 12 few - TGTGCCAGCAGCCAAGGTGGGACTGAAGCTTTCTTT CASSQGGTEAFF
TRBJ1-1 TRBV4-3 14 - - TGCGCCAGCAGCCAAAACCTTTTAAACACTGAAGCTTTCTTT CASSQNLLNTEAFF
TRBJ2-7 TRBV7-9 14 - TRBD1 TGTGCCAGCGGGCGGGGGACAGGGGCCTACGAGCAGTACTTC CASGRGTGAYEQYF
TRBJ2-7 TRBV5-1 17 - TRBD1 TGCGCCAGCAGCTTGGAAAGGGGACAGCCAGGGCTCTACGAGCAGTACTTC CASSLERGQPGLYEQYF
TRBJ1-6 TRBV5-4 15 - - TGTGCCAGCAGCTTGGGGGTCACGGGGAATTCACCCCTCCACTTT CASSLGVTGNSPLHF
TRBJ1-3 TRBV10-1 17 - - TGCGCCAGCAGCGCCATTTGGGGAATAAACTCTGGAAACACCATATATTTT CASSAIWGINSGNTIYF
TRBJ2-1 TRBV29-1 15 - TRBD2 TGCAGCGTTGACCCCCGGAGACTAGCGGGAGGTGAGCAGTTCTTC CSVDPRRLAGGEQFF
TRBJ1-2 TRBV29-1 12 - - TGCAGCGTTGGCAGCGGGGACTATGGCTACACCTTC CSVGSGDYGYTF